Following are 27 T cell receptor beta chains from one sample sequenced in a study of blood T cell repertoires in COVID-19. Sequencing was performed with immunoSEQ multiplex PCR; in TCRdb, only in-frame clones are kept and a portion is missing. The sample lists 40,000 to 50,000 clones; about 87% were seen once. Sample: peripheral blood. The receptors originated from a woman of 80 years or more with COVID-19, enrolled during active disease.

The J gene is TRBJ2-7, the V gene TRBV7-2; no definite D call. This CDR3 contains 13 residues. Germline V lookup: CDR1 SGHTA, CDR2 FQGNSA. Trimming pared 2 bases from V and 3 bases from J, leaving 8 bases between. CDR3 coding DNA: TGTGCCAGCAGCTTAAGGAGTTTCTACGAGCAGTACTTC. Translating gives CASSLRSFYEQYF. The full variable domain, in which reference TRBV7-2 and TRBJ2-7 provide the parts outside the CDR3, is GAGVSQSPSNKVTEKGKDVELRCDPISGHTALYWYRQSLGQGLEFLIYFQGNSAPDKSGLPSDRFSAERTGGSVSTLTIQRTQQEDSAVYLCASSLRSFYEQYFGPGTRLTVT.

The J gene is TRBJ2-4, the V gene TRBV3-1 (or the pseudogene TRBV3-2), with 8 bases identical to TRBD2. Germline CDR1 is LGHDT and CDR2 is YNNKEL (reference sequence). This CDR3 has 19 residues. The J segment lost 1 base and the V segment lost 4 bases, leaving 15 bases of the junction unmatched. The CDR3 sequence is CASSPKGIAGFLAKNIQYF. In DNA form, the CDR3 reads TGTGCCAGCAGCCCCAAGGGGATAGCGGGGTTCCTTGCCAAAAACATTCAGTACTTC.

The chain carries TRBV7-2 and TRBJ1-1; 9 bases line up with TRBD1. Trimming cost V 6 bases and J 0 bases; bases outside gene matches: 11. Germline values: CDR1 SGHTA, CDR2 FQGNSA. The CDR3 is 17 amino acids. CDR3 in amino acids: CASSYVRGQGLNTEAFF. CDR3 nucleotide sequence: TGTGCCAGCAGTTACGTTCGCGGACAGGGGCTGAACACTGAAGCTTTCTTT.

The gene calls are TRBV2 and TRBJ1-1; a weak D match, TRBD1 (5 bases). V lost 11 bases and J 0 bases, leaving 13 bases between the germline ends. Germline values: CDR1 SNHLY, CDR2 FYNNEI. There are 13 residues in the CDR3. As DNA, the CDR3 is TGTGCCGCCCGACAGTTGATGAACACTGAAGCTTTCTTT. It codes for CAARQLMNTEAFF.

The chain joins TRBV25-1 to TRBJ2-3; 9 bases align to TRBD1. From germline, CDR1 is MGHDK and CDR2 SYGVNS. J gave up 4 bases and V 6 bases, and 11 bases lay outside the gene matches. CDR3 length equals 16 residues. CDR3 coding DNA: TGTGCCAGCAGCGACTACAGGGGGCGCGCGGCAGATACGCAGTATTTT. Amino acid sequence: CASSDYRGRAADTQYF.

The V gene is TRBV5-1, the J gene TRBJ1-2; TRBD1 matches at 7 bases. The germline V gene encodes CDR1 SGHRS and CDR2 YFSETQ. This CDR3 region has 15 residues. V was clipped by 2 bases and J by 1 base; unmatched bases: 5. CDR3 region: CASSFQGDINYGYTF. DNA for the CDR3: TGCGCCAGCAGCTTTCAGGGGGATATTAACTATGGCTACACCTTC.

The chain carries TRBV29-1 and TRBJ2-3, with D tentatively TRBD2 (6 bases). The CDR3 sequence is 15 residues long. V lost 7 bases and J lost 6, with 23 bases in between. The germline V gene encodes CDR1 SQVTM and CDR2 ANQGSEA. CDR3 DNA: TGCAGCGCCGTCCCTCGACGGTCCGGGGGTGATACGCAGTATTTT. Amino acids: CSAVPRRSGGDTQYF.

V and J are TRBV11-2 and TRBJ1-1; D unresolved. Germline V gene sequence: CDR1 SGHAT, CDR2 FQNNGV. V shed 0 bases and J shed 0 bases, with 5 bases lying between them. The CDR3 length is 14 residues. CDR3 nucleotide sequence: TGTGCCAGCAGCTTAGAACAGCTGAACACTGAAGCTTTCTTT. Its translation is CASSLEQLNTEAFF.

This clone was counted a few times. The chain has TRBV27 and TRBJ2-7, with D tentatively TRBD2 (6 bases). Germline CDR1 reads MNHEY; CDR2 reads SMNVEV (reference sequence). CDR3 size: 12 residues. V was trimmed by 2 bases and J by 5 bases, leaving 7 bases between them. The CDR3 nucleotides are TGTGCCAGCAGTTTAAGGAGGGACGAGCAGTACTTC. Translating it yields CASSLRRDEQYF.

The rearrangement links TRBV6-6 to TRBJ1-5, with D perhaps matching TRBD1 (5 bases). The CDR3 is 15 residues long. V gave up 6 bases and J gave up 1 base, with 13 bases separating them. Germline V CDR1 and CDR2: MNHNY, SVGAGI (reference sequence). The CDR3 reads CASRILGGSNQPQHF. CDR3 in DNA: TGTGCCAGCAGGATTCTTGGGGGGAGCAATCAGCCCCAGCATTTT.

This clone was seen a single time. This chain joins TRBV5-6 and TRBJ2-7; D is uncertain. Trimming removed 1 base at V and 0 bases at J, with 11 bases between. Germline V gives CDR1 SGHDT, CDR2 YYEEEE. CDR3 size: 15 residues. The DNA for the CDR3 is TGTGCCAGCAGCTTGTGGGCACCATCCTCCTACGAGCAGTACTTC. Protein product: CASSLWAPSSYEQYF.

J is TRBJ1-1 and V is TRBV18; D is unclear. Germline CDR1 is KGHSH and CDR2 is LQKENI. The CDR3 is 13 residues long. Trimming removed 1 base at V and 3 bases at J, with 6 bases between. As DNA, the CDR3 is TGTGCCAGCTCACCACAACGGGACACTGAAGCTTTCTTT. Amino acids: CASSPQRDTEAFF.

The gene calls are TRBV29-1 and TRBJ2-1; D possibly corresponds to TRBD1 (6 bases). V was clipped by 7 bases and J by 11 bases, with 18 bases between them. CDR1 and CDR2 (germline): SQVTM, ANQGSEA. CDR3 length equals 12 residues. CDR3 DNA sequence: TGCAGCGCCCAGGGGAATTCCGGGAAGCAGTTCTTC. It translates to CSAQGNSGKQFF.

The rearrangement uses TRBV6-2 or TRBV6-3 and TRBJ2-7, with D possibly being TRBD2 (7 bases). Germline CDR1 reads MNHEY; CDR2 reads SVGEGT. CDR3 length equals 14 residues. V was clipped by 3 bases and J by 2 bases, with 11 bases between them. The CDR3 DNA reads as TGTGCCAGCAGTTATGGGGGGGCTACCTACGAGCAGTACTTC. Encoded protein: CASSYGGATYEQYF.

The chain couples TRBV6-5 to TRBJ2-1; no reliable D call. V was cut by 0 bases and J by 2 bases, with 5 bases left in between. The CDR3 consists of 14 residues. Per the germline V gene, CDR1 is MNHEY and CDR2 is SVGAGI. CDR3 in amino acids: CASSYSRAYNEQFF. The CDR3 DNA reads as TGTGCCAGCAGTTACTCGCGCGCCTACAATGAGCAGTTCTTC.

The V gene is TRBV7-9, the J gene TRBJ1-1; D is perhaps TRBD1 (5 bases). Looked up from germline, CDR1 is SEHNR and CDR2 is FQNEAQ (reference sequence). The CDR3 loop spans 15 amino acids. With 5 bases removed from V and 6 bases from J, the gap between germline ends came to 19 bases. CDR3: CASSLRAIGLSEAFF. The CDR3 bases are TGTGCCAGCAGCCTCAGGGCAATCGGTCTGTCTGAAGCTTTCTTT.

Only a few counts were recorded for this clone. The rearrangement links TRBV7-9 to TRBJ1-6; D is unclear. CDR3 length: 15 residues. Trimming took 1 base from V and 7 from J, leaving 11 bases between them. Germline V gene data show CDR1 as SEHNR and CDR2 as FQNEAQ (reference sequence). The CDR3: CASSLVRIGNSPLHF. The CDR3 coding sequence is TGTGCCAGCAGCTTAGTCAGGATTGGGAATTCACCCCTCCACTTT.

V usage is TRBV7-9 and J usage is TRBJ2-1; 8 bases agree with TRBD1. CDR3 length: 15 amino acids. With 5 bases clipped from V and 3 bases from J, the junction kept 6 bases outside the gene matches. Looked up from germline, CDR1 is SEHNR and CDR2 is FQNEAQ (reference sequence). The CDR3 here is CASSRGQGNYNEQFF. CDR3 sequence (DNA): TGTGCCAGCAGCCGCGGACAGGGAAACTACAATGAGCAGTTCTTC.

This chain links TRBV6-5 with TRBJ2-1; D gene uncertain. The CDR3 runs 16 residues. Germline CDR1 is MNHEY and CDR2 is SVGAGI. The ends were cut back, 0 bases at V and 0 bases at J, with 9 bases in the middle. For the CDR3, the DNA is TGTGCCAGCAGTTACTCGTCTCTGAGCTCCTACAATGAGCAGTTCTTC. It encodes CASSYSSLSSYNEQFF.

Here the CDR3 reads CASSLSAGTYEQYF. Here the CDR3 DNA reads TGTGCCAGCAGTTTATCCGCAGGAACCTACGAGCAGTACTTC. The chain combines TRBV27 with TRBJ2-7; unclear D gene. This CDR3 has 14 amino acids. CDR1 and CDR2 (germline): MNHEY, SMNVEV (reference sequence). The ends were cut back, 0 bases at V and 2 bases at J, with 8 bases in the middle.

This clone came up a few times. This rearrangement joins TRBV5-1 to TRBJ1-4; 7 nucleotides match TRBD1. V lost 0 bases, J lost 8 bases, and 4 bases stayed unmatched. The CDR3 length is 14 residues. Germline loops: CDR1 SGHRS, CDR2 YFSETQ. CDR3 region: CASSLDRGHEKLFF. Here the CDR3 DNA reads TGCGCCAGCAGCTTGGATAGGGGGCACGAAAAACTGTTTTTT.

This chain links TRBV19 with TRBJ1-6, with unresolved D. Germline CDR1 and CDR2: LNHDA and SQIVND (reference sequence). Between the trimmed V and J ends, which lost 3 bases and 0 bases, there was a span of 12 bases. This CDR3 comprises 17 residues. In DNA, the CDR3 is TGTGCCAGTAGTATTCGCGCGGCGAGCTCCTATAATTCACCCCTCCACTTT. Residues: CASSIRAASSYNSPLHF.

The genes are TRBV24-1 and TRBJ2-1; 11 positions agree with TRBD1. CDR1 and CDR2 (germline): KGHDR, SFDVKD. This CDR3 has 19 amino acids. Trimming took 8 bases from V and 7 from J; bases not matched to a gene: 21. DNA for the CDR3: TGTGCCACCACCAAAGGACAGGGGGCGGACGGGAGGGCCAGGAATGAGCAGTTCTTC. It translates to CATTKGQGADGRARNEQFF.

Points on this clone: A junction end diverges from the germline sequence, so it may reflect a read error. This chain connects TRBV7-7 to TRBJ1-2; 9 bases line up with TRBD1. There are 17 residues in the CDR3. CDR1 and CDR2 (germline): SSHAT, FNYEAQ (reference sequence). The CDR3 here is CASSSYSGTGIDYGYTF. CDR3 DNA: TGTGCTAGCAGCTCATATTCCGGGACAGGGATTGACTATGGCTACACCTTC.

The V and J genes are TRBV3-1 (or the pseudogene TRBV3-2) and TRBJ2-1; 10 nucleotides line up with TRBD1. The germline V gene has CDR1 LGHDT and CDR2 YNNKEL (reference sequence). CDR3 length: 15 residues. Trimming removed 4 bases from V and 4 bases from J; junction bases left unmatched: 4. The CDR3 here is CASSPGTGVYNEQFF. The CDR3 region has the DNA TGTGCCAGCAGCCCCGGGACAGGGGTATACAATGAGCAGTTCTTC.

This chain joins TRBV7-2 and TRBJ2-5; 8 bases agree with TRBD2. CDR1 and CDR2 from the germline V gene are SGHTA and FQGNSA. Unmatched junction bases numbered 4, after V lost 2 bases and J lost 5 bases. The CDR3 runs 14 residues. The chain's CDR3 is CASSLNGGGETQYF. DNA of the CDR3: TGTGCCAGCAGCTTAAACGGGGGGGGTGAGACCCAGTACTTC.

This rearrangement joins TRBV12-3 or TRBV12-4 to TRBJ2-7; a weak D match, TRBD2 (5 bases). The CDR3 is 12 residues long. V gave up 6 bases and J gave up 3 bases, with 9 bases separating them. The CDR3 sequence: CASSGLLYEQYF. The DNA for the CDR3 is TGTGCCAGCAGCGGACTCCTCTACGAGCAGTACTTC.